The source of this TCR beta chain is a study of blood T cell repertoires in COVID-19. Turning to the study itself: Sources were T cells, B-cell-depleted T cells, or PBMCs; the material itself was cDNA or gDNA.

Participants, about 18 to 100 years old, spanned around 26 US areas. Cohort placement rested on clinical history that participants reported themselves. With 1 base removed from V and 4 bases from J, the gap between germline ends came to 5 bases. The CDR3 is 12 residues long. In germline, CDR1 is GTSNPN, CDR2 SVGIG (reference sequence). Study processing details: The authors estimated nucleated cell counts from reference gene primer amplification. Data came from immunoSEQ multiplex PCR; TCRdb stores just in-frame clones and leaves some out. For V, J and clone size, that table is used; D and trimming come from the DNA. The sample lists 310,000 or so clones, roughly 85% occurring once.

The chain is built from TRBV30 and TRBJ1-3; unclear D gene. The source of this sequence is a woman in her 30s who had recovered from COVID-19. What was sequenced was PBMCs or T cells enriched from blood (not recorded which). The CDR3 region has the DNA TGTGCCTGGAGTGCATCCGGAAACACCATATATTTT. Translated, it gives CAWSASGNTIYF.